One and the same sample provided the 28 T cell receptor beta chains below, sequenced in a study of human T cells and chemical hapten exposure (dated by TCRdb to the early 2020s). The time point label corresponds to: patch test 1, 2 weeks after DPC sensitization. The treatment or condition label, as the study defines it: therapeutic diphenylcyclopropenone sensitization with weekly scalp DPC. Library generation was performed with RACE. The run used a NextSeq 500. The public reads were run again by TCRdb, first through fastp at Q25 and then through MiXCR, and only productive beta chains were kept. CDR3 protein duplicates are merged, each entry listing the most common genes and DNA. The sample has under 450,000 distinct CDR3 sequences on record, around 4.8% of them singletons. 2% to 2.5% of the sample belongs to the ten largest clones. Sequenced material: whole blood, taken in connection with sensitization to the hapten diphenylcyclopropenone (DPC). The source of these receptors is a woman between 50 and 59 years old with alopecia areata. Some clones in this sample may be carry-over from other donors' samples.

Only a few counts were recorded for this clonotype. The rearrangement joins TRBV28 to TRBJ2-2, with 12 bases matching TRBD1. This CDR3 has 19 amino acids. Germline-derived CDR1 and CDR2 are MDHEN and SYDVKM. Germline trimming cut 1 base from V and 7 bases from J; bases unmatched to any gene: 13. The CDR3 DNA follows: TGTGCCAGCAGTTTATCGGGCCTTCCGGGACAGGGGGCAATCGGGGAGCTGTTTTTT. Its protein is CASSLSGLPGQGAIGELFF. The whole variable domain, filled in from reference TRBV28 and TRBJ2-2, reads DVKVTQSSRYLVKRTGEKVFLECVQDMDHENMFWYRQDPGLGLRLIYFSYDVKMKEKGDIPEGYSVSREKKERFSLILESASTNQTSMYLCASSLSGLPGQGAIGELFFGEGSRLTVL.

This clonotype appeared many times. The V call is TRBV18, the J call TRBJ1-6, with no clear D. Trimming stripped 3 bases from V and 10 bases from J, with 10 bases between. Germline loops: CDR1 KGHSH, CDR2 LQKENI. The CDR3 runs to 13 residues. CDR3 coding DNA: TGTGCCAGCTCACCGATTCGAGAGTCACCCCTCCACTTT. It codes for CASSPIRESPLHF.

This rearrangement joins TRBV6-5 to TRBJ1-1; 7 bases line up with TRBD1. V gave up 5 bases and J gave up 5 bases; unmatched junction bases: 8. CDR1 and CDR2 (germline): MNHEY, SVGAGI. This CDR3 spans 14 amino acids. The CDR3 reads CASSAQGGGTEAFF. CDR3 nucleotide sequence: TGTGCCAGCAGTGCTCAGGGGGGTGGGACTGAAGCTTTCTTT.

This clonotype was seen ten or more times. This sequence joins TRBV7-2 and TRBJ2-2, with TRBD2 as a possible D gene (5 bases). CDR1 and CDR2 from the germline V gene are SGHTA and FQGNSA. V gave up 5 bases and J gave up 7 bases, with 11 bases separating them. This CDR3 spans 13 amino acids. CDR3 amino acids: CASSPRRDGELFF. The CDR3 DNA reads TGTGCCAGCAGCCCGAGACGGGACGGGGAGCTGTTTTTT.

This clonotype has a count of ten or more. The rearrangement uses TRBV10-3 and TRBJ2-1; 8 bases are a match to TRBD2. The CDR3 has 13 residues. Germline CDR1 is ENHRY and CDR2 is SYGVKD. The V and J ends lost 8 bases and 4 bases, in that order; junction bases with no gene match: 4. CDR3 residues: CAIERESYNEQFF. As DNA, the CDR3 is TGTGCCATCGAGCGGGAGTCGTACAATGAGCAGTTCTTC.

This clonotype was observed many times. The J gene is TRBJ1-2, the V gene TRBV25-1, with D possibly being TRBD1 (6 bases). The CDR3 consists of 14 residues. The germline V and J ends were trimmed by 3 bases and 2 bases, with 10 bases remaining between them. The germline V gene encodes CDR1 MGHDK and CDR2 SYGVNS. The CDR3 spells CASSDGQSNYGYTF. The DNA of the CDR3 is TGTGCCAGCAGTGACGGACAGTCAAACTATGGCTACACCTTC.

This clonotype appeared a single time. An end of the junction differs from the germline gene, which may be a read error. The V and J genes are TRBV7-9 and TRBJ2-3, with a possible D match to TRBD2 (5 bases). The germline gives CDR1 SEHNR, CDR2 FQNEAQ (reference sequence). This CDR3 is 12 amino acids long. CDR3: CANSLATDTQYF. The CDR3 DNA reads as TGTGCCAACAGCTTAGCGACAGATACGCAGTATTTT.

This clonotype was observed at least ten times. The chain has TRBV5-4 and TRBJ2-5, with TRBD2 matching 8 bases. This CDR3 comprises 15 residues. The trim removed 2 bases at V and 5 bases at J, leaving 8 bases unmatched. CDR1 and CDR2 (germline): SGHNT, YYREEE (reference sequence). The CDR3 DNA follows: TGTGCCAGCAGCTTTTGGCGGGGGGCGACGGAGACCCAGTACTTC. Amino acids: CASSFWRGATETQYF.

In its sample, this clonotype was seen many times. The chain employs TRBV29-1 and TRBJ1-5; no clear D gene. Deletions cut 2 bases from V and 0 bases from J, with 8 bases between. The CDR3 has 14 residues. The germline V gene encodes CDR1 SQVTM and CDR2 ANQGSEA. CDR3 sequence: CSVESENSNQPQHF. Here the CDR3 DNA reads TGCAGCGTTGAATCTGAAAATAGCAATCAGCCCCAGCATTTT.

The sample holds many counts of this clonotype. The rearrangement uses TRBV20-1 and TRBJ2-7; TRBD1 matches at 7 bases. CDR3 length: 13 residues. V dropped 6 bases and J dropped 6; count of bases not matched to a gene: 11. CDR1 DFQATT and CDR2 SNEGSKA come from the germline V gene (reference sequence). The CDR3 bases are TGCAGTGCCCACTTAGGGGCAGGGGGCGAGCAGTACTTC. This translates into CSAHLGAGGEQYF.

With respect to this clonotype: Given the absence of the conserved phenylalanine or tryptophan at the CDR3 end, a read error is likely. Here the CDR3 reads CASSQSGTAGNTIYS. The CDR3 DNA is TGCGCCAGCAGCCAATCCGGGACCGCTGGAAACACCATATATTCT. This chain links TRBV4-1 with TRBJ1-3, with a weak D call TRBD1 (5 bases). V was pared by 2 bases and J by 2 bases, with 10 bases between. The CDR3 covers 15 residues. Germline values: CDR1 MGHRA, CDR2 YSYEKL.

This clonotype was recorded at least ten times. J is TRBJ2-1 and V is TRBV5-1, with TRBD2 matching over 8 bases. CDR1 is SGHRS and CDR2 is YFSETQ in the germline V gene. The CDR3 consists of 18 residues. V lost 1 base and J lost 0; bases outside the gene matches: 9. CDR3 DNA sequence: TGCGCCAGCAGCTTGTATAGCGGGGTACCCAGCTCCTACAATGAGCAGTTCTTC. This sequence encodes CASSLYSGVPSSYNEQFF.

CDR3 sequence reads: CATQGEGTTEAFF. DNA of the CDR3: TGTGCCACCCAGGGGGAAGGGACCACTGAAGCTTTCTTT. The chain combines TRBV6-6 with TRBJ1-1; 7 bases are shared with TRBD1. V was clipped by 10 bases and J by 4 bases; unmatched bases: 9. Germline CDR1 and CDR2: MNHNY and SVGAGI (reference sequence). The CDR3 has 13 amino acids.

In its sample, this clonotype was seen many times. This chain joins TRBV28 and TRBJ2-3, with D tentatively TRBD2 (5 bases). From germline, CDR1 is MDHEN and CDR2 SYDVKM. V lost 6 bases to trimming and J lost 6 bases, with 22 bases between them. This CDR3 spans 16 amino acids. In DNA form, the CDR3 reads TGTGCCAGCAGGCCTACTAGGGTTCGGTTCTCGGATACGCAGTATTTT. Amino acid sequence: CASRPTRVRFSDTQYF.

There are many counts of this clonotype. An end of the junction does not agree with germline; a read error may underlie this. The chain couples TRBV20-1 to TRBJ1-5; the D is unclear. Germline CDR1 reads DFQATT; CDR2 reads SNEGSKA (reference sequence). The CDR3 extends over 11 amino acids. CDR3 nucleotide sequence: TGCAGTGCAAGAGGCCATCAGCCCCAGCATTTT. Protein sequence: CSARGHQPQHF.

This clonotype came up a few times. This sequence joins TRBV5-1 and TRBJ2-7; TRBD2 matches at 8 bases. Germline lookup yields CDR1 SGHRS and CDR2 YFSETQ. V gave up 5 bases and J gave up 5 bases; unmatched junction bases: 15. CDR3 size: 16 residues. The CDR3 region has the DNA TGCGCCAGCAGGATCGCAACGGTTCCGGGAGGGGACGAGCAGTACTTC. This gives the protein CASRIATVPGGDEQYF.

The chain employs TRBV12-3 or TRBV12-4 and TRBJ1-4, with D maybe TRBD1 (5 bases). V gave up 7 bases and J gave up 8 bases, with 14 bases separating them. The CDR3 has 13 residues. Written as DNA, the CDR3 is TGTGCCAGCATGGAACAGGCTGAGGAAAAACTGTTTTTT. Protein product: CASMEQAEEKLFF.

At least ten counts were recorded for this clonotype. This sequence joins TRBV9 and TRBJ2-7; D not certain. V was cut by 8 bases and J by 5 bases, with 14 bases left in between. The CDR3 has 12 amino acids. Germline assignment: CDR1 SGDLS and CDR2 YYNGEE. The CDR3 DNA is TGTGCCAGTGGCGGAATGGGGAACGAGCAGTACTTC. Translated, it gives CASGGMGNEQYF.

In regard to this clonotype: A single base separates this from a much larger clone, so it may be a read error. The CDR3 spells CASGWDYKQYF. Written as DNA, the CDR3 is TGCGCCAGCGGTTGGGATTACAAGCAGTACTTC. This chain joins TRBV5-1 and TRBJ2-7; D remains unclear. Looked up from germline, CDR1 is SGHRS and CDR2 is YFSETQ. The V gene lost 7 bases and the J gene lost 8 bases, with 13 bases spanning the gap. This CDR3 region has 11 residues.

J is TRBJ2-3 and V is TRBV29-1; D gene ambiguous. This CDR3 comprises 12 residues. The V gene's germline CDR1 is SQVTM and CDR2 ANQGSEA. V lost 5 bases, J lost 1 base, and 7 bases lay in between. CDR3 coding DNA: TGCAGCGTTCCCGGAGGCACAGATACGCAGTATTTT. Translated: CSVPGGTDTQYF.

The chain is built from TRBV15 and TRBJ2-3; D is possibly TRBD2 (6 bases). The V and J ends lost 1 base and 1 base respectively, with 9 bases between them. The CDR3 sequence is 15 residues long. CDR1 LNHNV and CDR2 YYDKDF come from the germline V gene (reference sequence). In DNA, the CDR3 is TGTGCCACCAGCAGAGCGGGAGTTGGCACAGATACGCAGTATTTT. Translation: CATSRAGVGTDTQYF.

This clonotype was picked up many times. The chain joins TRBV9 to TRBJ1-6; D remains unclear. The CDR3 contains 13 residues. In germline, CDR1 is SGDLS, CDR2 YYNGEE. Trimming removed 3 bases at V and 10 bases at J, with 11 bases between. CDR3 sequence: CASSEVPRSPLHF. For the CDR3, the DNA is TGTGCCAGCAGCGAGGTCCCGAGATCACCCCTCCACTTT.

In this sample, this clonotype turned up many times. CDR3 region: CASTGLRQETQYF. The DNA of the CDR3 is TGTGCCAGCACCGGACTACGTCAAGAGACCCAGTACTTC. The chain is built from TRBV2 and TRBJ2-5; tentative D call: TRBD2 (6 bases). V dropped 7 bases and J dropped 2 bases, with 11 bases sitting between them. CDR1 is SNHLY and CDR2 is FYNNEI in the germline V gene. This CDR3 comprises 13 residues.

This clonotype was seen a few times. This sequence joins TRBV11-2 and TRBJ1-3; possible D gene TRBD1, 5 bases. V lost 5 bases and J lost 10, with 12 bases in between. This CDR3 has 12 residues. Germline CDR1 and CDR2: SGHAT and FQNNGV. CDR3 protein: CASSREGTTIYF. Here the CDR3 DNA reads TGTGCCAGCAGCAGAGAGGGGACGACCATATATTTT.

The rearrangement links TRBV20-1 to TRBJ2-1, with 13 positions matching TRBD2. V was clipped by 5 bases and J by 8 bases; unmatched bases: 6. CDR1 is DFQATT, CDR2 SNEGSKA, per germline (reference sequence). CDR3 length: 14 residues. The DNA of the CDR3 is TGCAGTGCTCACGGACTAGCGGGGGAGGATGAGCAGTTCTTC. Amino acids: CSAHGLAGEDEQFF.

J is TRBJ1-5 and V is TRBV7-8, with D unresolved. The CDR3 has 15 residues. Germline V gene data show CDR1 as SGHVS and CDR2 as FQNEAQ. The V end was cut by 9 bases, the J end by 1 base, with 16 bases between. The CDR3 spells CASRSGRASNQPQHF. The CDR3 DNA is TGTGCCAGTCGTTCGGGGAGAGCAAGCAATCAGCCCCAGCATTTT.

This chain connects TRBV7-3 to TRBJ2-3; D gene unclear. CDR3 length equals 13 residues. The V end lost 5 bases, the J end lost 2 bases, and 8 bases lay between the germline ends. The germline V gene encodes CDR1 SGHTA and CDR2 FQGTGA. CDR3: CASSPLFTDTQYF. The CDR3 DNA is TGTGCCAGCAGCCCCCTTTTCACAGATACGCAGTATTTT.

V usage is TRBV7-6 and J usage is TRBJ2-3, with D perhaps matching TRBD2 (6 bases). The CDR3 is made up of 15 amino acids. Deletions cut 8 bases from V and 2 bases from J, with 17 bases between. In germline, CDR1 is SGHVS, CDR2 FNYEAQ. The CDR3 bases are TGTGCCAGCGGCATATCGGCGGGACTCACAGATACGCAGTATTTT. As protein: CASGISAGLTDTQYF.